This T cell receptor (beta chain) was captured by sequencing in a study of T-cell reconstitution after alpha-beta-depleted transplantation in children. This sample's TCRbeta library carried unique molecular identifier barcodes. In TCRdb, the PCR reads were re-called with MiXCR into one record per CDR3 protein. The sample has 700,000 or so distinct CDR3 sequences; around 14% are singletons. This CDR3 comprises 21 residues. Germline V lookup: CDR1 SGHRS, CDR2 YFSETQ. V gave up 1 base and J gave up 8 bases; unmatched junction bases: 21. Study-wide points: A year post-transplant, T-cell counts and diversity derived mostly from newly produced T cells. Where alpha-beta T cells came from about two months after transplant was reportedly several hundred expanded graft clones.

This clonotype was counted at least ten times. Its antigen is currently unknown. V usage is TRBV5-1 and J usage is TRBJ2-1, with 13 positions matching TRBD2. The sequencing used PBMCs, collected before TCRalphabeta/CD19-depleted stem cell transplant. This sequence originates from a girl aged 2 to 9 with congenital amegakaryocytic thrombocytopenia, due to receive a stem cell transplant. In DNA form, the CDR3 reads TGCGCCAGCAGCTTGTTTTCGGGACTAGCGGGGAAAACTGAACGAAGGGATGAGCAGTTCTTC. This translates into CASSLFSGLAGKTERRDEQFF.